The 17 T cell receptor beta chains below come from one sample, sequenced in a study of a mutant IDH1 vaccine in newly diagnosed glioma. These TCRs' antigens remain unknown. Profiling relied on immunoSEQ multiplex PCR, and the TCRdb table lists in-frame clones only, not all of them. The sample has 55,000 to 70,000 clones, approximately 91% seen once. Time point reported: week 11, during vaccination. It was 300 ug of mutant IDH1 20-mer peptide that made up each vaccine dose, given with topical imiquimod. Sequencing was performed on PBMCs, taken from a glioma patient whose treatment included an IDH1 peptide vaccine. The receptor source for this set is a man aged 35 to 55 with glioma.

The sample holds one count of this clone. This chain links TRBV14 with TRBJ2-3; a possible D gene is TRBD2 (6 bases). V was pared by 0 bases and J by 0 bases, with 10 bases between. The CDR3 consists of 16 residues. The germline CDR1 and CDR2 sequences are SGHDN and FVKESK. In DNA, the CDR3 is TGTGCCAGCAGCCAAGAAGCTAGCGTAAGCACAGATACGCAGTATTTT. It specifies CASSQEASVSTDTQYF.

The chain has TRBV14 and TRBJ2-1, with 8 bases that match TRBD1. V lost 2 bases, J lost 5 bases, and 5 bases stayed unmatched. The CDR3 has 15 amino acids. CDR1 is SGHDN, CDR2 FVKESK, per germline. CDR3 coding DNA: TGTGCCAGCAGCCAAAGCCCGACAGGGGACAATGAGCAGTTCTTC. This translates into CASSQSPTGDNEQFF.

This clone was observed a few times. The rearrangement uses TRBV28 and TRBJ2-3; D is undetermined. V was shortened by 6 bases and J by 3 bases, with 16 bases between the two germline ends. Germline CDR1 and CDR2: MDHEN and SYDVKM. The CDR3 consists of 15 residues. The CDR3 here is CASSPNGIKTDTQYF. The CDR3 DNA is TGTGCCAGCAGCCCTAATGGGATCAAAACAGATACGCAGTATTTT.

The chain links TRBV4-1 to TRBJ2-4; weak D call: TRBD2 (7 bases). The germline V gene encodes CDR1 MGHRA and CDR2 YSYEKL. The CDR3 contains 17 residues. V lost 0 bases and J 7 bases, leaving 19 bases between the germline ends. CDR3 coding DNA: TGCGCCAGCAGCCAAGATATTGGACAGAGGGGGGGGAACATTCAGTACTTC. It codes for CASSQDIGQRGGNIQYF.

This clone was picked up a small number of times. The chain carries TRBV29-1 and TRBJ2-3; 7 nucleotides agree with TRBD1. Per germline, CDR1 SQVTM and CDR2 ANQGSEA. The V segment lost 1 base and the J segment 3 bases; nucleotides outside the gene matches: 1. CDR3 size: 13 residues. CDR3 region: CSVEGQGTDTQYF. CDR3 nucleotides: TGCAGCGTTGAAGGACAGGGTACAGATACGCAGTATTTT.

CDR3 loop: CASSLTSVETQYF. The CDR3, as DNA: TGTGCCAGCAGCCTGACTAGCGTAGAGACCCAGTACTTC. This sequence joins TRBV6-1 and TRBJ2-5; 8 bases are a match to TRBD2. Germline V gene lookup returns CDR1 MNHNS and CDR2 SASEGT. This CDR3 has 13 residues. The J segment lost 4 bases and the V segment lost 6 bases, leaving 4 bases of the junction unmatched.

In its sample, this clone was seen a few times. The chain carries TRBV6-1 and TRBJ2-2; D perhaps matches TRBD2 (6 bases). V lost 3 bases and J lost 3, with 14 bases in between. This CDR3 contains 16 residues. Germline CDR1 MNHNS, CDR2 SASEGT. In nucleotides, the CDR3 is TGTGCCAGCAGTGAGGAGGGAGAGATCCACACCGGGGAGCTGTTTTTT. Its protein product is CASSEEGEIHTGELFF.

The CDR3 DNA sequence: TGTGCCAGCAGTGAATCGACAGGGTTGGGCAAACTGTTTTTT. It translates to CASSESTGLGKLFF. The chain has TRBV6-1 and TRBJ1-4; 7 bases map to TRBD1. The J segment lost 11 bases and the V segment lost 2 bases, leaving 8 bases of the junction unmatched. Germline CDR1 reads MNHNS; CDR2 reads SASEGT. This CDR3 has 14 residues.

V gene TRBV4-1 combines with J gene TRBJ2-4; the match to TRBD2 covers 8 bases. V trimming: 0 bases; J trimming: 2 bases; junction bases outside the gene matches: 12. The germline CDR1 and CDR2 sequences are MGHRA and YSYEKL. The CDR3 sequence is 19 residues long. The CDR3 loop reads CASSQDGVAGLLTKNIQYF. The CDR3 nucleotides are TGCGCCAGCAGCCAAGATGGGGTAGCGGGGCTTCTAACCAAAAACATTCAGTACTTC.

V and J are TRBV18 and TRBJ2-7, with TRBD2 matching over 10 bases. The CDR3 has 15 amino acids. The V segment lost 2 bases and the J segment 5 bases; nucleotides outside the gene matches: 6. CDR1 KGHSH and CDR2 LQKENI come from the germline V gene. The CDR3 region has the DNA TGTGCCAGCTCACCAAGCGGGGGGGCCTTTAACGAGCAGTACGTC. This gives the protein CASSPSGGAFNEQYV.

CDR3: CASSSRTGKLTDTQYF. The CDR3 DNA is TGTGCCAGCAGTTCTCGGACAGGAAAGCTCACAGATACGCAGTATTTT. The V and J genes are TRBV28 and TRBJ2-3, with 7 nucleotides matching TRBD1. There are 16 residues in the CDR3. Looked up from germline, CDR1 is MDHEN and CDR2 is SYDVKM. V lost 4 bases, J lost 2 bases, and 9 bases stayed unmatched.

This chain links TRBV29-1 with TRBJ2-1; D assignment may be TRBD1 or TRBD2 (5 bases each). V was clipped by 0 bases and J by 0 bases, with 15 bases between them. Germline V gene lookup returns CDR1 SQVTM and CDR2 ANQGSEA. This CDR3 is built from 17 residues. The CDR3 nucleotides read TGCAGCGTTGAAGAATTCAGGGCAGGGAGCTCCTACAATGAGCAGTTCTTC. Amino acids: CSVEEFRAGSSYNEQFF.

This rearrangement joins TRBV7-2 to TRBJ1-5; a possible D gene is TRBD1 (6 bases). This CDR3 has 14 residues. V shed 3 bases and J shed 0 bases, with 6 bases lying between them. Germline V gene lookup returns CDR1 SGHTA and CDR2 FQGNSA. The CDR3 is CASSLDSSNQPQHF. The CDR3 DNA follows: TGTGCCAGCAGCTTGGACAGTAGCAATCAGCCCCAGCATTTT.

The chain combines TRBV5-1 with TRBJ1-1; D might be TRBD1 (6 bases). The CDR3 extends over 15 amino acids. Germline V gives CDR1 SGHRS, CDR2 YFSETQ. V gave up 0 bases and J gave up 4 bases, with 13 bases separating them. CDR3 nucleotides: TGCGCCAGCAGCTTGGCCTGGGGGCCGGTCACTGAAGCTTTCTTT. Protein: CASSLAWGPVTEAFF.

The chain recombines TRBV28 with TRBJ1-5; no firm D call. The CDR3 totals 11 residues. With 5 bases removed from V and 5 bases from J, the gap between germline ends came to 4 bases. Germline CDR1 is MDHEN and CDR2 is SYDVKM. The chain's CDR3 is CASSRYQPQHF. The CDR3 DNA reads TGTGCCAGCAGTCGTTATCAGCCCCAGCATTTT.

This chain links TRBV6-6 with TRBJ2-7; perhaps TRBD2 as D (6 bases). Germline assignment: CDR1 MNHNY and CDR2 SVGAGI (reference sequence). CDR3 length: 15 residues. V lost 5 bases and J lost 0, with 14 bases in between. CDR3 loop: CASSITGGTSYEQYF. The CDR3 DNA is TGTGCCAGCAGTATAACCGGGGGAACCTCCTACGAGCAGTACTTC.

V and J are TRBV19 and TRBJ1-1, with D uncertain. Germline loops: CDR1 LNHDA, CDR2 SQIVND (reference sequence). The CDR3 is made up of 14 amino acids. V dropped 3 bases and J dropped 3 bases, with 11 bases sitting between them. The CDR3 here is CASSIQVWDTEAFF. The CDR3 DNA reads TGTGCCAGTAGTATTCAGGTCTGGGACACTGAAGCTTTCTTT.